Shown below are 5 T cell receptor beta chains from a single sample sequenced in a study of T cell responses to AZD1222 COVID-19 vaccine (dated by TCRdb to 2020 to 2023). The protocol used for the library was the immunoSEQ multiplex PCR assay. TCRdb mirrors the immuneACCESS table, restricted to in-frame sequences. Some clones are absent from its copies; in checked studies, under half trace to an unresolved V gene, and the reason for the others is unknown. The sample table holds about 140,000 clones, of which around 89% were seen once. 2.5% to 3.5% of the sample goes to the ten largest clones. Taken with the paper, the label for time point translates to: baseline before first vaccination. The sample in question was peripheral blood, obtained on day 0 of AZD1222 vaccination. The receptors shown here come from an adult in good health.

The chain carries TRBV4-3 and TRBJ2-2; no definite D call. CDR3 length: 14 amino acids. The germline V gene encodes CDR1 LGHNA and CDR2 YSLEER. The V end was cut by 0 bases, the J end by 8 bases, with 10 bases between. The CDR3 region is CASSQEGVGGELFF. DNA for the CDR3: TGCGCCAGCAGCCAAGAAGGCGTTGGGGGGGAGCTGTTTTTT.

This CDR3 is CASSGRDFYNEQFF. CDR3 bases: TGTGCCAGCAGCGGCCGGGACTTCTACAATGAGCAGTTCTTC. The rearrangement joins TRBV7-2 to TRBJ2-1; D perhaps matches TRBD2 (6 bases). The CDR3 covers 14 residues. CDR1 SGHTA and CDR2 FQGNSA come from the germline V gene. V was shortened by 5 bases and J by 3 bases, with 11 bases between the two germline ends.

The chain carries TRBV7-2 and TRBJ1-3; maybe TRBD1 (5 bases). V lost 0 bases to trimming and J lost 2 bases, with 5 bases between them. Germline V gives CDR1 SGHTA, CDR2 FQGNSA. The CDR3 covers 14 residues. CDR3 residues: CASSLARAGNTIYF. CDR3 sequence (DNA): TGTGCCAGCAGCTTAGCCAGGGCTGGAAACACCATATATTTT.

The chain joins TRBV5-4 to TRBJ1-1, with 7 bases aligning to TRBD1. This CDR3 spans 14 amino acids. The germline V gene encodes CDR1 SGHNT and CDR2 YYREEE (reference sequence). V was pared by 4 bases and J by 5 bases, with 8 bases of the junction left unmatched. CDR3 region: CASSNDRVDTEAFF. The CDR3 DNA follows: TGTGCCAGCAGCAACGACAGGGTGGATACTGAAGCTTTCTTT. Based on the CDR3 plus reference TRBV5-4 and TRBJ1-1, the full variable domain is ETGVTQSPTHLIKTRGQQVTLRCSSQSGHNTVSWYQQALGQGPQFIFQYYREEENGRGNFPPRFSGLQFPNYSSELNVNALELDDSALYLCASSNDRVDTEAFFGQGTRLTVV.

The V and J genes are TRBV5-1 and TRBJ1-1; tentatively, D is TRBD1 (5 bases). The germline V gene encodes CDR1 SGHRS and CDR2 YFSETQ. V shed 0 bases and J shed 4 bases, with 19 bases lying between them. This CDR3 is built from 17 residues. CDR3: CASSLGAGHYRSTEAFF. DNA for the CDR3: TGCGCCAGCAGCTTGGGGGCAGGGCATTATCGAAGCACTGAAGCTTTCTTT.